Only a few counts were recorded for the clone carrying this TCR beta chain. The sample originates from a study of blood T cell repertoires in COVID-19. Study-level background: In each case, the material was cDNA or gDNA derived from T cells, B-cell-depleted T cells, or PBMCs.

Using immunoSEQ multiplex PCR, the repertoire was profiled, and TCRdb retains in-frame clones only, with some absent. The table lists about 190,000 clones, around 79% of them singletons. The germline gives CDR1 LNHDA, CDR2 SQIVND (reference sequence). Between the trimmed V and J ends, which lost 9 bases and 3 bases, there was a span of 9 bases. The CDR3 has 12 amino acids. The sequence was collected from a woman aged 45-65 years with acute or convalescent COVID-19. Source material: peripheral blood. The chain uses TRBV19 and TRBJ1-5; D is possibly TRBD1 (5 bases). CDR3: CASQGYNQPQHF. The CDR3 nucleotides are TGTGCCAGCCAGGGATACAATCAGCCCCAGCATTTT.